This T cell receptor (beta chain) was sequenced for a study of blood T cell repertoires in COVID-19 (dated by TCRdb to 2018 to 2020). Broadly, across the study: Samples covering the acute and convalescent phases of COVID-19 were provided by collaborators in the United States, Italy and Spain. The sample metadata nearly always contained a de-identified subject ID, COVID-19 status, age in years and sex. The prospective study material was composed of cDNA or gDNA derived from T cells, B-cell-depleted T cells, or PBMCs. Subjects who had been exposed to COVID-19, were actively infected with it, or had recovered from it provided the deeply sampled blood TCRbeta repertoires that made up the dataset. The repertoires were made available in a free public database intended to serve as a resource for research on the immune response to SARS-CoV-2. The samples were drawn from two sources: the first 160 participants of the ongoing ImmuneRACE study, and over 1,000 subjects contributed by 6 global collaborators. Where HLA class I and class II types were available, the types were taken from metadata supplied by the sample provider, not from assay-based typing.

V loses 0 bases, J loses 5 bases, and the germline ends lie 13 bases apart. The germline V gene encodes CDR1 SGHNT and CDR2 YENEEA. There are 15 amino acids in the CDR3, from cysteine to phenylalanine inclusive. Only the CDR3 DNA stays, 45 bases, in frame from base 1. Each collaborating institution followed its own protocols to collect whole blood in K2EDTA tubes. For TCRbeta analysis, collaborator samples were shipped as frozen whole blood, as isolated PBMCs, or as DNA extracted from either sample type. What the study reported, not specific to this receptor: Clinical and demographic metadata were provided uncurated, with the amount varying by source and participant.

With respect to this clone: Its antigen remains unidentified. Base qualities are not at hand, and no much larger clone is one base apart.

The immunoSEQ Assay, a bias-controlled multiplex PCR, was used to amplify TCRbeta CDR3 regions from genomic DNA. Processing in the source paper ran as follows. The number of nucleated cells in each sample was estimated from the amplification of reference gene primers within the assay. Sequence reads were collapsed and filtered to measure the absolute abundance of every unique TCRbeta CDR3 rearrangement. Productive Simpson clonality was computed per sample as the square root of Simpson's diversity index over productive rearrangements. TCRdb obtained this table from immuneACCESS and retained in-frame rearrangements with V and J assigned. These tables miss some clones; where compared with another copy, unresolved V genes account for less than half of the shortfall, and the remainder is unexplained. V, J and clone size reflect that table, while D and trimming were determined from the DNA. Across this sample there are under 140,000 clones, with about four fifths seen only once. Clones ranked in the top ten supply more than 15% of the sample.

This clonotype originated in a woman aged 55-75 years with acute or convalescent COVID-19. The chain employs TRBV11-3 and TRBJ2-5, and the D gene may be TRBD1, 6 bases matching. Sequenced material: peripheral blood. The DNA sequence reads TGTGCCAGCAGCTTAGAACAGGGAAATTGGGAGACCCAGTACTTC. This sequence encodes CASSLEQGNWETQYF. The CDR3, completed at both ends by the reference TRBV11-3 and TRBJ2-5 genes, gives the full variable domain EAGVVQSPRYKIIEKKQPVAFWCNPISGHNTLYWYLQNLGQGPELLIRYENEEAVDDSQLPKDRFSAERLKGVDSTLKIQPAELGDSAVYLCASSLEQGNWETQYFGPGTRLLVL.